A selection of T cell receptor beta chains follows, all from one sample in a study of T-cell memory formation after mild COVID-19. MiXCR, run by TCRdb on the 5' RACE reads, gives a single entry per CDR3 protein. The table shows some 150,000 distinct CDR3 sequences, with approximately 25% occurring only once. Sequencing used PBMCs or a T cell subset sorted from them (not recorded which). The receptors come from an adult woman who had mild COVID-19 (a few samples of this study predate the infection). Cell type and time point are not known. The conserved cysteine and the conserved F or W are not part of the CDR3 here.

CDR3aa: ASSLDWGTDTQY; v_gene: TRBV12-3/TRBV12-4; j_gene: TRBJ2-3
CDR3aa: ASSLSLNNEQF; v_gene: TRBV7-9; j_gene: TRBJ2-1
CDR3aa: ASSQEAGLATEAF; v_gene: TRBV3-1; j_gene: TRBJ1-1
CDR3aa: ASSFLQGDMNTEAF; v_gene: TRBV5-1; j_gene: TRBJ1-1
CDR3aa: ASSGSGGLAATGELF; v_gene: TRBV12-3/TRBV12-4; j_gene: TRBJ2-2
CDR3aa: ASSILLSTGPGANVLT; v_gene: TRBV5-5; j_gene: TRBJ2-6
CDR3aa: ASSTKTSSGANVLT; v_gene: TRBV19; j_gene: TRBJ2-6
CDR3aa: ASSRLSGPTQETQY; v_gene: TRBV7-2; j_gene: TRBJ2-5
CDR3aa: ASSLGLAYPTNTQY; v_gene: TRBV7-8; j_gene: TRBJ2-3
CDR3aa: ASSPHSGGYEQY; v_gene: TRBV7-9; j_gene: TRBJ2-7
CDR3aa: ASRYSGRAYNEQF; v_gene: TRBV12-3/TRBV12-4; j_gene: TRBJ2-1
CDR3aa: ASRGGGRSHNEQF; v_gene: TRBV5-1; j_gene: TRBJ2-1
CDR3aa: ASTVSGGWEKLF; v_gene: TRBV7-9; j_gene: TRBJ1-4
CDR3aa: ASSRVALLADTQY; v_gene: TRBV27; j_gene: TRBJ2-3
CDR3aa: ASSLYGLSGNTIY; v_gene: TRBV5-6; j_gene: TRBJ1-3
CDR3aa: ASSLQTSGGRYEQY; v_gene: TRBV5-1; j_gene: TRBJ2-7
CDR3aa: ATSGPGQGRRGYT; v_gene: TRBV24-1; j_gene: TRBJ1-2
CDR3aa: ASSQERGFVGDTQY; v_gene: TRBV4-2; j_gene: TRBJ2-3
CDR3aa: ASSPTLSSYNEQF; v_gene: TRBV7-9; j_gene: TRBJ2-1
CDR3aa: ASSPLSGGGYGYT; v_gene: TRBV11-3; j_gene: TRBJ1-2
CDR3aa: ASRQGALPEQY; v_gene: TRBV12-3/TRBV12-4; j_gene: TRBJ2-7
CDR3aa: ATRSQGQWNEQF; v_gene: TRBV15; j_gene: TRBJ2-1
CDR3aa: ASYKPRTGELF; v_gene: TRBV12-3/TRBV12-4; j_gene: TRBJ2-2
CDR3aa: ASSTVNYEQY; v_gene: TRBV6-5; j_gene: TRBJ2-7
CDR3aa: ASRPSGAGELF; v_gene: TRBV12-3/TRBV12-4; j_gene: TRBJ2-2
CDR3aa: ASSPVVVGSNQPQH; v_gene: TRBV6-5; j_gene: TRBJ1-5
CDR3aa: ASSLGIAGAAFDEQF; v_gene: TRBV11-2; j_gene: TRBJ2-1
CDR3aa: ASSQDSTGGAYGYT; v_gene: TRBV3-1; j_gene: TRBJ1-2
CDR3aa: SVEEGGPWSYNEQF; v_gene: TRBV29-1; j_gene: TRBJ2-1
CDR3aa: SARRTSGGHPGELF; v_gene: TRBV20-1; j_gene: TRBJ2-2
CDR3aa: ATSGSVGTGELF; v_gene: TRBV15; j_gene: TRBJ2-2
CDR3aa: ASSQGNNGPEGSNQPQH; v_gene: TRBV4-3; j_gene: TRBJ1-5
CDR3aa: ASSPRSVAGVYEQY; v_gene: TRBV3-1; j_gene: TRBJ2-7
CDR3aa: ASSYVWDQY; v_gene: TRBV6-2/TRBV6-3; j_gene: TRBJ2-5
CDR3aa: ASSLAAGLLFTEAF; v_gene: TRBV7-6; j_gene: TRBJ1-1
CDR3aa: ASSSRPGPNEQY; v_gene: TRBV13; j_gene: TRBJ2-7
CDR3aa: ASSHSKTSGSYNEQF; v_gene: TRBV4-1; j_gene: TRBJ2-1
CDR3aa: ASSYYDGELF; v_gene: TRBV6-5; j_gene: TRBJ2-2
CDR3aa: ASSQRTTGTDTQY; v_gene: TRBV6-5; j_gene: TRBJ2-3
CDR3aa: ASSVDEAAYEQY; v_gene: TRBV9; j_gene: TRBJ2-7
CDR3aa: ASSLGGGLAETQY; v_gene: TRBV13; j_gene: TRBJ2-5
CDR3aa: ASSQERRSGNTIY; v_gene: TRBV3-1; j_gene: TRBJ1-3
CDR3aa: SVEVDFYEQY; v_gene: TRBV29-1; j_gene: TRBJ2-7
CDR3aa: ASSDRLAGAAYNEQF; v_gene: TRBV11-2; j_gene: TRBJ2-1
CDR3aa: ASSVASSGVYNEQF; v_gene: TRBV2; j_gene: TRBJ2-1
CDR3aa: ASSPDSYLGETQY; v_gene: TRBV12-3/TRBV12-4; j_gene: TRBJ2-5
CDR3aa: ASKDLLEGLATEQF; v_gene: TRBV2; j_gene: TRBJ2-1
CDR3aa: ASSQGHTGLLF; v_gene: TRBV12-3/TRBV12-4; j_gene: TRBJ2-2
CDR3aa: SARPGGRGPNTEAF; v_gene: TRBV20-1; j_gene: TRBJ1-1
CDR3aa: ASSLREGPTEAF; v_gene: TRBV7-9; j_gene: TRBJ1-1
CDR3aa: ASSQENVAGGPGNEQF; v_gene: TRBV4-3; j_gene: TRBJ2-1
CDR3aa: ATSTVNTGELF; v_gene: TRBV6-5; j_gene: TRBJ2-2
CDR3aa: SASTPGIYYGYT; v_gene: TRBV20-1; j_gene: TRBJ1-2